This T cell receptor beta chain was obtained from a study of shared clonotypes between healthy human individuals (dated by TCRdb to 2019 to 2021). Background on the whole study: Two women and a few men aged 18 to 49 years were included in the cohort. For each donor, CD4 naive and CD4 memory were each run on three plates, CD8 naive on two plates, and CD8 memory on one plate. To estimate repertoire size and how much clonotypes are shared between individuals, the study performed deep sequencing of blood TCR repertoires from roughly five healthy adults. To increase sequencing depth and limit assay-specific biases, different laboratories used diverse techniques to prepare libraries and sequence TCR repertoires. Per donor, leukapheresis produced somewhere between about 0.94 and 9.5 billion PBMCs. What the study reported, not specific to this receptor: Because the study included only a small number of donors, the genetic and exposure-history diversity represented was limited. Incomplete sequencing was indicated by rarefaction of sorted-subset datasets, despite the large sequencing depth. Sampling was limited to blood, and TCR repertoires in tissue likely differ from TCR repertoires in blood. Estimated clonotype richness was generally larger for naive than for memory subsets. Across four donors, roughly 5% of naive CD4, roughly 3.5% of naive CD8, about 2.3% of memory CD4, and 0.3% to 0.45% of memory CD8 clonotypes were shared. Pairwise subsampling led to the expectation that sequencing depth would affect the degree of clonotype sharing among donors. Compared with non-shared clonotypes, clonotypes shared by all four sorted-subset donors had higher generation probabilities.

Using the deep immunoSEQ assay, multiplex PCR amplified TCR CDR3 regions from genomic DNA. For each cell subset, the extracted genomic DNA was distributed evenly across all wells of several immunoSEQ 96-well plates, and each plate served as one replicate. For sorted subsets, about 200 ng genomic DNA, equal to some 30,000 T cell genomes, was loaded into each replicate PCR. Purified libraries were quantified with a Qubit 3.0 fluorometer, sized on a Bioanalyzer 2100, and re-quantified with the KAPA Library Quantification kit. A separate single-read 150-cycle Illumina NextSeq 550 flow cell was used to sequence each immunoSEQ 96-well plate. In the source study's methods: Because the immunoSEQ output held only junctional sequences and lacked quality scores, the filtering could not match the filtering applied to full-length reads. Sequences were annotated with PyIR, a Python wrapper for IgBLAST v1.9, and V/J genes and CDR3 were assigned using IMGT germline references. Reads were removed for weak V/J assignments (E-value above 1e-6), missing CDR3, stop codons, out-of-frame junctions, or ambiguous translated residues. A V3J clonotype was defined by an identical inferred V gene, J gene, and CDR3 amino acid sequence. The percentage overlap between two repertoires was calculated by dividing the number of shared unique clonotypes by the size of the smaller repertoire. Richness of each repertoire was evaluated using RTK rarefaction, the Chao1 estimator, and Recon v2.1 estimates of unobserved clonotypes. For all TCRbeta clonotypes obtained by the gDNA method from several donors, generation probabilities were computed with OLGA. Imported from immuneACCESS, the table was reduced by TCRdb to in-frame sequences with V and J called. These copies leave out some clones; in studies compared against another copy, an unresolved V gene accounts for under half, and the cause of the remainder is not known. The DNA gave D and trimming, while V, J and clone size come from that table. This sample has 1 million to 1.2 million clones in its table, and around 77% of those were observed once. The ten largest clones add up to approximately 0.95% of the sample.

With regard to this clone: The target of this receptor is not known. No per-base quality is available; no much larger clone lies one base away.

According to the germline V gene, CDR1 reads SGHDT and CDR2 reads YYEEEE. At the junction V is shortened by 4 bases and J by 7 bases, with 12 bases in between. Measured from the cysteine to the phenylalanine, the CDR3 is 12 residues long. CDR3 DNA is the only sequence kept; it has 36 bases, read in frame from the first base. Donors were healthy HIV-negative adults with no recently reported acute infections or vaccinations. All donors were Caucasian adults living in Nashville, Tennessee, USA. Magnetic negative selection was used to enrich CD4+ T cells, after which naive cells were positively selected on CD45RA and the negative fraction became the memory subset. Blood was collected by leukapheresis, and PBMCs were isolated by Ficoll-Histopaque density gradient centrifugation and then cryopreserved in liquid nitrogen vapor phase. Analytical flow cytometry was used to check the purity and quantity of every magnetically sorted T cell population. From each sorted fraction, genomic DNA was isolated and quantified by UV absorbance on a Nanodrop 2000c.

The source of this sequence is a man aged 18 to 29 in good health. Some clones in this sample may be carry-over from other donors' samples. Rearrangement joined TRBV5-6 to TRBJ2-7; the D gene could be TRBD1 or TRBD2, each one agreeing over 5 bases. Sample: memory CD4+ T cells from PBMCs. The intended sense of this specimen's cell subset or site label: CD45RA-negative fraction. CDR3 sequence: CASSPGTEEQYF. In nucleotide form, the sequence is TGTGCCAGCAGCCCCGGGACGGAGGAGCAGTACTTC. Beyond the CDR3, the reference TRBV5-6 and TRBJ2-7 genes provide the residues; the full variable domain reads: DAGVTQSPTHLIKTRGQQVTLRCSPKSGHDTVSWYQQALGQGPQFIFQYYEEEERQRGNFPDRFSGHQFPNYSSELNVNALLLGDSALYLCASSPGTEEQYFGPGTRLTVT.